Each of the 15 T cell receptor beta chains below was sequenced from the same sample in a study of cytomegalovirus exposure and HLA in healthy donors. PCR amplification relied on 60 Vbeta primers (plus 13 Jbeta primers). The assay was immunoSEQ multiplex PCR, and TCRdb's table has in-frame clones only and misses some. Among around 210,000 clones, 70% to 90% were seen once, and the ten largest hold roughly 0.26%. The specimen was PBMCs. Every receptor here comes from a girl aged 2 to 9 in good health and CMV-seronegative.

The chain carries TRBV5-4 and TRBJ2-3, with 14 bases lining up with TRBD2. The CDR3 covers 20 residues. Per the germline V gene, CDR1 is SGHNT and CDR2 is YYREEE (reference sequence). V shed 4 bases and J 0 bases; nucleotides not matched to a gene: 13. This CDR3 is CASSLPGRLAGGPSTDTQYF. In nucleotides, the CDR3 is TGTGCCAGCAGCCTCCCTGGGAGACTAGCGGGAGGGCCGAGCACAGATACGCAGTATTTT. Full variable domain (remainder filled in from reference TRBV5-4 and TRBJ2-3): ETGVTQSPTHLIKTRGQQVTLRCSSQSGHNTVSWYQQALGQGPQFIFQYYREEENGRGNFPPRFSGLQFPNYSSELNVNALELDDSALYLCASSLPGRLAGGPSTDTQYFGPGTRLTVL.

V gene TRBV30 combines with J gene TRBJ1-2; 7 bases map to TRBD1. CDR1 is GTSNPN and CDR2 is SVGIG in the germline V gene (reference sequence). This CDR3 region has 11 residues. The junction had 4 bases not matched to a gene; V was cut back by 4 bases and J by 8 bases. The CDR3 is CAWTGGWGYTF. The DNA of the CDR3 is TGTGCCTGGACAGGGGGTTGGGGCTACACCTTC.

V is TRBV6-6 and J is TRBJ2-7; perhaps TRBD2 as D (6 bases). CDR1 and CDR2 (germline): MNHNY, SVGAGI (reference sequence). The CDR3 consists of 12 residues. Between the trimmed V and J ends, which lost 10 bases and 5 bases, there was a span of 15 bases. CDR3 amino acids: CATRGARDEQYF. CDR3 DNA: TGTGCCACGCGGGGAGCCCGGGACGAGCAGTACTTC.

V and J are TRBV20-1 and TRBJ2-7; D uncertain. Per the germline V gene, CDR1 is DFQATT and CDR2 is SNEGSKA (reference sequence). V lost 5 bases and J lost 7, with 12 bases in between. CDR3 length equals 11 residues. The CDR3 sequence: CSAPRGAEQYF. The CDR3 DNA reads TGCAGTGCTCCCCGCGGCGCTGAGCAGTACTTC.

The chain recombines TRBV7-9 with TRBJ2-7; tentative D call: TRBD1 (5 bases). V was trimmed by 1 base and J by 2 bases, leaving 12 bases between them. The CDR3 extends over 15 amino acids. Germline CDR1 is SEHNR and CDR2 is FQNEAQ (reference sequence). The CDR3: CASSLGQGSPYEQYF. CDR3 bases: TGTGCCAGCAGCTTAGGGCAGGGTAGCCCCTACGAGCAGTACTTC.

A single count supports this clone. The J gene is TRBJ1-1, the V gene TRBV19; a possible D gene is TRBD1 (6 bases). V dropped 5 bases and J dropped 1 base, with 11 bases sitting between them. This CDR3 is built from 14 residues. Germline loops: CDR1 LNHDA, CDR2 SQIVND (reference sequence). CDR3 sequence (DNA): TGTGCCAGTAGTCCCCAGACAGGGAACACTGAAGCTTTCTTT. It is translated as CASSPQTGNTEAFF.

The chain has TRBV25-1 and TRBJ2-7, with D hard to call. CDR1 and CDR2 from the germline V gene are MGHDK and SYGVNS. This CDR3 region has 13 residues. The V and J ends lost 4 bases and 2 bases respectively, with 9 bases between them. The CDR3 nucleotides read TGTGCCAGCAGTGGTTCAGACACCTACGAGCAGTACTTC. Protein sequence: CASSGSDTYEQYF.

About this clone: Other DNA sequences in this sample translate to the same CDR3. The chain is built from TRBV18 and TRBJ2-5; perhaps TRBD2 as D (6 bases). V lost 3 bases to trimming and J lost 4 bases, with 6 bases between them. CDR3 length equals 12 residues. Germline CDR1 reads KGHSH; CDR2 reads LQKENI. CDR3 DNA: TGTGCCAGCTCACCCGGGAGAGAGACCCAGTACTTC. Residues: CASSPGRETQYF.

The chain is built from TRBV7-8 and TRBJ1-2; D possibly corresponds to TRBD1 (5 bases). The germline V gene encodes CDR1 SGHVS and CDR2 FQNEAQ. V was trimmed by 1 base and J by 0 bases, leaving 12 bases between them. The CDR3 is 16 amino acids. As DNA, the CDR3 is TGTGCCAGCAGCTTAGGACAGCCCTTGGCTAACTATGGCTACACCTTC. This sequence encodes CASSLGQPLANYGYTF.

CDR3 nucleotides: TGTGCCAGCAGCTTACTAGCGGGAGAAGAGACCCAGTACTTC. Translated: CASSLLAGEETQYF. The rearrangement uses TRBV13 and TRBJ2-5; TRBD2 matches 10 bases. V trimming: 2 bases; J trimming: 3 bases; junction bases outside the gene matches: 0. Germline V gives CDR1 PRHDT, CDR2 FYEKMQ (reference sequence). The CDR3 sequence is 14 residues long.

This clone was recorded once. This chain uses TRBV7-3 with TRBJ1-5; no clear D gene. Between the trimmed V and J ends, which lost 2 bases and 5 bases, there was a span of 13 bases. Per germline, CDR1 SGHTA and CDR2 FQGTGA. The CDR3 covers 15 residues. The DNA of the CDR3 is TGTGCCAGCAGCTTAGATGGGAGGCGCGATCAGCCCCAGCATTTT. Translation gives CASSLDGRRDQPQHF.

In this sample, this clone turned up many times. This chain links TRBV7-7 with TRBJ2-5, with 9 bases identical to TRBD2. This CDR3 contains 17 residues. Germline V gene sequence: CDR1 SSHAT, CDR2 FNYEAQ (reference sequence). Trimming took 2 bases from V and 4 from J; bases not matched to a gene: 11. This CDR3 reads CASSLRTPAGGRETQYF. CDR3 DNA: TGTGCCAGCAGCTTAAGAACTCCGGCGGGGGGGCGAGAGACCCAGTACTTC.

The CDR3 DNA is TGTGCCAGCAGCTGGGGACAGGGGAAGGATACGCAGTATTTT. The encoded protein is CASSWGQGKDTQYF. The V gene is TRBV5-4, the J gene TRBJ2-3; TRBD1 agrees at 10 bases. This CDR3 has 14 amino acids. Germline assignment: CDR1 SGHNT and CDR2 YYREEE (reference sequence). Germline trimming cut 3 bases from V and 6 bases from J; bases unmatched to any gene: 4.

CDR3 DNA sequence: TGTGCCAGCAGTTTATGGGGGCACACAGATACGCAGTATTTT. This translates into CASSLWGHTDTQYF. This chain links TRBV27 with TRBJ2-3; D is possibly TRBD1 (6 bases). V lost 1 base, J lost 2 bases, and 7 bases lay in between. The CDR3 sequence is 14 residues long. In germline, CDR1 is MNHEY, CDR2 SMNVEV (reference sequence).

This clone showed up just a few times. The chain links TRBV4-2 to TRBJ1-5; TRBD1 aligns across 8 bases. The V gene's germline CDR1 is LGHNA and CDR2 YNFKEQ. This CDR3 is 16 amino acids long. Trimming at V came to 0 bases and at J to 6 bases, leaving 7 bases not matched to a gene. In DNA, the CDR3 is TGTGCCAGCAGCCAAGAGAGGGCAGGGGGCAGTCAGCCCCAGCATTTT. This gives the protein CASSQERAGGSQPQHF.